A single sample gave rise to the 22 T cell receptor beta chains below, sequenced in a study of Ad26.COV2.S vaccination and SARS-CoV-2 variants. Documented treatment: roughly 19 received Ad26.COV2.S at low or high dose, single or two shots; several received placebo; per-sample allocation not given. Sampling was done on day 63 after the first vaccine or placebo injection. The method was immunoSEQ multiplex PCR; TCRdb's version includes in-frame clones alone and lacks a portion of them. Found here are some 400,000 clones, approximately 91% of them singletons; the top ten hold 1.5% to 2%. Sequencing used peripheral blood, obtained in a trial of Ad26.COV2.S vaccine versus placebo. These receptors originate from a person between 18 and 65 years old who received the Ad26.COV2.S COVID-19 vaccine or a placebo.

This chain connects TRBV28 to TRBJ1-4, with 7 bases lining up with TRBD1. The CDR3 extends over 14 amino acids. J lost 8 bases, V lost 1 base, and 4 bases had no gene match. Germline V CDR1 and CDR2: MDHEN, SYDVKM. CDR3 amino acids: CASSLSRGEEKLFF. DNA of the CDR3: TGTGCCAGCAGTTTATCCAGGGGGGAGGAAAAACTGTTTTTT.

In its sample, this clone was seen many times. The rearrangement uses TRBV6-4 and TRBJ2-1, with a weak D call TRBD1 (6 bases). The germline V gene encodes CDR1 MRHNA and CDR2 SNTAGT. The CDR3 totals 13 residues. The V end was cut by 4 bases, the J end by 4 bases, with 8 bases between. CDR3 DNA sequence: TGTGCCAGCAGTGGTGACAGGTACAATGAGCAGTTCTTC. It is translated as CASSGDRYNEQFF.

This chain links TRBV7-6 with TRBJ1-5, with D perhaps matching TRBD1 (5 bases). Germline values: CDR1 SGHVS, CDR2 FNYEAQ. The ends were cut back, 1 base at V and 2 bases at J, with 9 bases in the middle. The CDR3 is made up of 15 amino acids. CDR3: CASSLGRGGNQPQHF. The CDR3, as DNA: TGTGCCAGCAGCTTAGGCCGGGGCGGCAATCAGCCCCAGCATTTT.

This clone has only a few counts. The chain combines TRBV6-6 with TRBJ2-1; D ambiguous. Germline V gene data show CDR1 as MNHNY and CDR2 as SVGAGI (reference sequence). CDR3 length: 11 amino acids. V was shortened by 6 bases and J by 6 bases, with 6 bases between the two germline ends. CDR3 region: CASSHSNEQFF. The CDR3 region has the DNA TGTGCCAGCAGCCACAGCAATGAGCAGTTCTTC.

The chain employs TRBV5-5 and TRBJ2-7; 8 bases line up with TRBD2. Germline loops: CDR1 SGHKS, CDR2 YYEKEE (reference sequence). The junction had 5 bases not matched to a gene; V was cut back by 3 bases and J by 3 bases. The CDR3 spans 14 residues. The CDR3 sequence is CASSYLTSGYEQYF. The CDR3 DNA reads TGTGCCAGCAGCTACCTAACTAGCGGCTACGAGCAGTACTTC.

This clone was counted once. The chain uses TRBV7-9 and TRBJ2-4; TRBD1 matches at 7 bases. V was clipped by 5 bases and J by 0 bases; unmatched bases: 4. Germline V gene sequence: CDR1 SEHNR, CDR2 FQNEAQ (reference sequence). The CDR3 is 15 amino acids. The DNA of the CDR3 is TGTGCCAGCAGCGAGACAGGGATAGCCAAAAACATTCAGTACTTC. It is translated as CASSETGIAKNIQYF. Supplemented by reference TRBV7-9 and TRBJ2-4, the full variable domain reads DTGVSQNPRHKITKRGQNVTFRCDPISEHNRLYWYRQTLGQGPEFLTYFQNEAQLEKSRLLSDRFSAERPKGSFSTLEIQRTEQGDSAMYLCASSETGIAKNIQYFGAGTRLSVL.

This CDR3 reads CASSLRQGIYNEQFF. Written as DNA, the CDR3 is TGCGCCAGCAGCTTGAGGCAGGGGATCTACAATGAGCAGTTCTTC. The chain recombines TRBV5-1 with TRBJ2-1; a weak D match, TRBD1 (6 bases). From germline, CDR1 is SGHRS and CDR2 YFSETQ. The CDR3 covers 15 residues. Trimming left V 1 base short and J 3 bases short, with 11 bases between.

This clone was detected a few times. The V gene is TRBV5-1, the J gene TRBJ1-4; weak D call: TRBD1 (6 bases). Germline V gene sequence: CDR1 SGHRS, CDR2 YFSETQ. The CDR3 consists of 17 residues. Trimming stripped 4 bases from V and 3 bases from J, with 19 bases between. CDR3 region: CASSPGAGTRANEKLFF. The DNA of the CDR3 is TGCGCCAGCAGCCCGGGGGCAGGGACGCGGGCTAATGAAAAACTGTTTTTT.

The rearrangement joins TRBV14 to TRBJ2-7; the D gene is possibly TRBD2 (6 bases). The ends were cut back, 4 bases at V and 0 bases at J, with 7 bases in the middle. The germline gives CDR1 SGHDN, CDR2 FVKESK. This CDR3 comprises 13 residues. The CDR3 loop is CASSPGSSYEQYF. For the CDR3, the DNA is TGTGCCAGCAGCCCCGGGAGCTCCTACGAGCAGTACTTC.

The sample holds one count of this clone. Other nucleotide sequences in the sample specify the same CDR3. The chain combines TRBV3-1 (or the pseudogene TRBV3-2) with TRBJ2-2, with D possibly being TRBD2 (6 bases). Germline V gene data show CDR1 as LGHDT and CDR2 as YNNKEL (reference sequence). Trimming took 3 bases from V and 4 from J, leaving 9 bases between them. The CDR3 has 14 residues. The CDR3 DNA sequence: TGTGCCAGCAGCCACTGGGGAGGCACCGGGGAGCTGTTTTTT. It is translated as CASSHWGGTGELFF.

This clone is a singleton in its sample. The CDR3 region is CASSQSGERGYTF. Here the CDR3 DNA reads TGTGCCAGCAGTCAATCAGGAGAGCGGGGCTACACCTTC. The rearrangement links TRBV6-5 to TRBJ1-2; D unresolved. This CDR3 is 13 amino acids long. Trimming removed 5 bases from V and 8 bases from J, with 15 bases in between. Germline V gene lookup returns CDR1 MNHEY and CDR2 SVGAGI.

V usage is TRBV28 and J usage is TRBJ2-3; 10 bases are a match to TRBD2. CDR3 length: 15 amino acids. V shed 7 bases, J shed 1 base, and the junction held 5 bases outside the gene matches. Germline assignment: CDR1 MDHEN and CDR2 SYDVKM. The DNA of the CDR3 is TGTGCCAGCAATCCAGCGGGAGGGCGCACAGATACGCAGTATTTT. It specifies CASNPAGGRTDTQYF.

The rearrangement joins TRBV10-3 to TRBJ2-1, with D perhaps matching TRBD2 (6 bases). The CDR3 runs to 13 residues. The V gene lost 8 bases and the J gene lost 8 bases, with 16 bases spanning the gap. Germline-derived CDR1 and CDR2 are ENHRY and SYGVKD. The CDR3 DNA reads TGTGCCATCCTGGAGGGTTCAGGATATGAGCAGTTCTTC. Protein: CAILEGSGYEQFF.

The chain uses TRBV7-2 and TRBJ1-6; D call uncertain. The V and J ends lost 2 bases and 3 bases respectively, with 17 bases between them. This CDR3 comprises 18 residues. Germline V lookup: CDR1 SGHTA, CDR2 FQGNSA. DNA of the CDR3: TGTGCCAGCAGCTTAATCCGCCAAGGTCCCCACTATAATTCACCCCTCCACTTT. Its translation is CASSLIRQGPHYNSPLHF. The full variable domain, completed using reference TRBV7-2 and TRBJ1-6, is GAGVSQSPSNKVTEKGKDVELRCDPISGHTALYWYRQSLGQGLEFLIYFQGNSAPDKSGLPSDRFSAERTGGSVSTLTIQRTQQEDSAVYLCASSLIRQGPHYNSPLHFGNGTRLTVT.

The genes are TRBV29-1 and TRBJ2-1, with 10 positions matching TRBD2. In germline, CDR1 is SQVTM, CDR2 ANQGSEA. This CDR3 comprises 17 residues. With 7 bases clipped from V and 3 bases from J, the junction kept 15 bases outside the gene matches. CDR3 DNA: TGCAGCGCCCGCCGGGCTAGCGGGAGCCTCTACTACAATGAGCAGTTCTTC. This sequence encodes CSARRASGSLYYNEQFF.

This clone was detected once. The J gene is TRBJ2-1, the V gene TRBV2, with D possibly TRBD2 on 6 matching bases. Germline CDR1 and CDR2: SNHLY and FYNNEI. CDR3 length: 12 residues. Trimming pared 8 bases from V and 8 bases from J, leaving 13 bases between. CDR3 nucleotides: TGTGCCAGCGGGAGGACGGTAGATGAGCAGTTCTTC. It specifies CASGRTVDEQFF.

V usage is TRBV28 and J usage is TRBJ1-4; no reliable D call. There are 14 residues in the CDR3. The germline V gene encodes CDR1 MDHEN and CDR2 SYDVKM. V lost 3 bases to trimming and J lost 4 bases, with 9 bases between them. As DNA, the CDR3 is TGTGCCAGCAGTTTGCGGCCTTATAATGAAAAACTGTTTTTT. It translates to CASSLRPYNEKLFF. The full variable domain, with the rest looked up from reference TRBV28 and TRBJ1-4, is DVKVTQSSRYLVKRTGEKVFLECVQDMDHENMFWYRQDPGLGLRLIYFSYDVKMKEKGDIPEGYSVSREKKERFSLILESASTNQTSMYLCASSLRPYNEKLFFGSGTQLSVL.

This chain joins TRBV24-1 and TRBJ1-2; 9 positions agree with TRBD1. V lost 11 bases to trimming and J lost 6 bases; unmatched junction nucleotides: 9. The CDR3 sequence is 13 residues long. Germline lookup yields CDR1 KGHDR and CDR2 SFDVKD. For the CDR3, the DNA is TGTGCCATCGGGACAGGGATCTCAGATGGCTACACCTTC. It translates to CAIGTGISDGYTF.

This clone came up once. The chain joins TRBV4-1 to TRBJ2-7; tentatively, D is TRBD1 or TRBD2 (6 bases each). The CDR3 is 16 residues long. Trimming removed 0 bases at V and 0 bases at J, with 12 bases between. CDR1 is MGHRA, CDR2 YSYEKL, per germline. CDR3 amino acids: CASSQELGGRSYEQYF. CDR3 nucleotides: TGCGCCAGCAGCCAAGAGCTAGGGGGGCGCTCCTACGAGCAGTACTTC.

The genes are TRBV4-2 and TRBJ2-3; D is perhaps TRBD1 or TRBD2 (5 bases each). The CDR3 sequence is 17 residues long. Deletions cut 4 bases from V and 1 base from J, with 18 bases between. Germline values: CDR1 LGHNA, CDR2 YNFKEQ. The CDR3 loop is CASSPGRARRGTDTQYF. The CDR3, as DNA: TGTGCCAGCAGCCCAGGGCGGGCAAGAAGGGGCACAGATACGCAGTATTTT.

The chain employs TRBV2 and TRBJ1-1; 9 positions agree with TRBD1. J lost 6 bases, V lost 9 bases, and 5 bases had no gene match. The CDR3 extends over 12 amino acids. Germline CDR1 reads SNHLY; CDR2 reads FYNNEI. CDR3 nucleotide sequence: TGTGCCAGTTCTCGGACAGGGGCTGAAGCTTTCTTT. Its protein product is CASSRTGAEAFF.

This clone was recorded once. The V and J genes are TRBV30 and TRBJ2-1; 7 positions agree with TRBD2. Germline CDR1 and CDR2: GTSNPN and SVGIG (reference sequence). The CDR3 loop spans 15 amino acids. The ends lost 1 base at V and 2 bases at J; junction bases unmatched: 5. The CDR3 region is CAWSAPGGPYNEQFF. The CDR3 bases are TGTGCCTGGAGTGCCCCGGGGGGTCCCTACAATGAGCAGTTCTTC.